Following are 15 T cell receptor beta chains from one sample sequenced in a study of PD-1 blockade in classical Hodgkin lymphoma. Every patient relapsed after autologous stem cell transplantation, and brentuximab vedotin exposure varied. Produced via immunoSEQ multiplex PCR; TCRdb's table is partial and in-frame only. The sample lists roughly 60,000 clones; roughly nine tenths were seen once. Source: peripheral blood mononuclear cells (PBMCs), taken at baseline. These TCRs come from a human donor with classical Hodgkin lymphoma.

This clone was recorded a few times. The V call is TRBV5-4, the J call TRBJ1-6, with D unresolved. V lost 0 bases and J lost 8, with 3 bases in between. This CDR3 is 12 amino acids long. The V gene's germline CDR1 is SGHNT and CDR2 YYREEE (reference sequence). The DNA for the CDR3 is TGTGCCAGCAGCTTGGATTATTCACCCCTCCACTTT. Translation: CASSLDYSPLHF.

CDR3 sequence (DNA): TGTGCCAGCAGCTGGGGGGGCAGGGGAGGCGCCTACGAGCAGTACTTC. The encoded protein is CASSWGGRGGAYEQYF. This chain links TRBV5-4 with TRBJ2-7; TRBD2 might be the D (7 bases). The CDR3 runs 16 residues. V was shortened by 3 bases and J by 2 bases, with 18 bases between the two germline ends. CDR1 is SGHNT, CDR2 YYREEE, per germline (reference sequence).

This chain links TRBV6-5 with TRBJ1-1; D unclear. Germline V gene sequence: CDR1 MNHEY, CDR2 SVGAGI. Trimming took off 6 bases at V and 3 bases at J, with 17 bases between the two ends. This CDR3 is built from 15 residues. This CDR3 is CASSLLRLQDTEAFF. For the CDR3, the DNA is TGTGCCAGCAGCCTCTTACGTTTACAAGACACTGAAGCTTTCTTT.

This chain connects TRBV10-1 to TRBJ2-2; 15 nucleotides match TRBD2. Losses at the gene ends were 2 bases for V and 4 bases for J; bases not matched to a gene: 5. Germline CDR1 WNHNN, CDR2 SYGVQD (reference sequence). The CDR3 has 18 residues. The CDR3 nucleotides are TGCGCCAGCAGTGAGGGACTAGCGGGAGGGCGGGCCACCGGGGAGCTGTTTTTT. The encoded protein is CASSEGLAGGRATGELFF.

The chain combines TRBV11-2 with TRBJ2-3; 11 positions agree with TRBD2. CDR3 size: 16 residues. Trimming cost V 0 bases and J 11 bases; bases outside gene matches: 10. CDR1 and CDR2 (germline): SGHAT, FQNNGV. The CDR3, as DNA: TGTGCCAGCAGCTTAGAAACTAGCGGGAGCCCGAGTGAGCAGTATTTT. This translates into CASSLETSGSPSEQYF.

This clone was recorded only once. The V call is TRBV27, the J call TRBJ2-3, with D possibly TRBD2 on 6 matching bases. The germline V gene encodes CDR1 MNHEY and CDR2 SMNVEV (reference sequence). CDR3 length: 12 amino acids. Trimming removed 6 bases from V and 11 bases from J, with 15 bases in between. The CDR3 sequence is CASSPTGVGQYF. CDR3 nucleotide sequence: TGTGCCAGCAGCCCCACGGGGGTAGGGCAGTATTTT.

To note about this clone: One end of the junction varies from germline; a read error may be responsible. The chain links TRBV7-2 to TRBJ2-3; D may be TRBD1 or TRBD2 (5 bases each). The germline V gene has CDR1 SGHTA and CDR2 FQGNSA. This CDR3 is 12 amino acids long. DNA for the CDR3: TGTGCCAGCAGCGAGCCGGGACCCCACAGTACCTTT. Its protein is CASSEPGPHSTF.

The chain uses TRBV28 and TRBJ1-5; perhaps TRBD1 as D (6 bases). Germline V gives CDR1 MDHEN, CDR2 SYDVKM. This CDR3 is 12 amino acids long. Trimming shortened V by 3 bases and J by 9 bases, and 9 bases separated the two germline ends. The CDR3: CASSFRGGPQHF. DNA for the CDR3: TGTGCCAGCAGTTTCAGGGGAGGGCCCCAGCATTTT.

CDR3 sequence: CASSYTVPSGNEQFF. In DNA form, the CDR3 reads TGTGCCAGCAGTTACACGGTCCCCAGCGGCAATGAGCAGTTCTTC. This chain joins TRBV6-5 and TRBJ2-1, with a weak D call TRBD2 (5 bases). The CDR3 totals 15 residues. The germline CDR1 and CDR2 sequences are MNHEY and SVGAGI. The V gene lost 2 bases and the J gene lost 6 bases, with 14 bases spanning the gap.

V gene TRBV28 combines with J gene TRBJ1-5; D possibly corresponds to TRBD1 (6 bases). V was clipped by 7 bases and J by 0 bases, with 13 bases between them. This CDR3 contains 15 residues. The germline gives CDR1 MDHEN, CDR2 SYDVKM. The CDR3 loop reads CASKSGTNSNQPQHF. For the CDR3, the DNA is TGTGCCAGCAAATCCGGGACAAATAGCAATCAGCCCCAGCATTTT.

The V and J genes are TRBV6-5 and TRBJ2-2, with a weak D call TRBD2 (5 bases). Germline V CDR1 and CDR2: MNHEY, SVGAGI. V was cut by 2 bases and J by 7 bases, with 11 bases left in between. This CDR3 is built from 14 residues. The CDR3 DNA is TGTGCCAGCAGTTACACTAGTTTGATCGGGGAGCTGTTTTTT. Its protein is CASSYTSLIGELFF.

The V call is TRBV6-1, the J call TRBJ1-5; D is uncertain. This CDR3 has 13 amino acids. V was pared by 6 bases and J by 1 base, with 7 bases between. Per the germline V gene, CDR1 is MNHNS and CDR2 is SASEGT. CDR3 nucleotides: TGTGCCAGCAGCATGGGAAGCAATCAGCCCCAGCATTTT. This codes for CASSMGSNQPQHF.

This clone was seen only a few times. The chain recombines TRBV5-6 with TRBJ2-3, with 9 bases lining up with TRBD2. Per the germline V gene, CDR1 is SGHDT and CDR2 is YYEEEE. The CDR3 extends over 15 amino acids. The J segment lost 5 bases and the V segment lost 3 bases, leaving 7 bases of the junction unmatched. CDR3 DNA: TGTGCCAGCAGCTGGGGTAGCGGGAGCGGAGATACGCAGTATTTT. The encoded protein is CASSWGSGSGDTQYF. Full variable domain (remainder filled in from reference TRBV5-6 and TRBJ2-3): DAGVTQSPTHLIKTRGQQVTLRCSPKSGHDTVSWYQQALGQGPQFIFQYYEEEERQRGNFPDRFSGHQFPNYSSELNVNALLLGDSALYLCASSWGSGSGDTQYFGPGTRLTVL.

V is TRBV29-1 and J is TRBJ1-2; a weak D match, TRBD1 (5 bases). In germline, CDR1 is SQVTM, CDR2 ANQGSEA. Trimming took off 2 bases at V and 3 bases at J, with 16 bases between the two ends. The CDR3 loop spans 15 amino acids. CDR3 in DNA: TGCAGCGTTGAACGGAAAGGGGTGGCGGACTATGGCTACACCTTC. It specifies CSVERKGVADYGYTF.

The chain uses TRBV10-3 and TRBJ1-5; 10 nucleotides align to TRBD1. Per the germline V gene, CDR1 is ENHRY and CDR2 is SYGVKD. There are 17 residues in the CDR3. Trimming cost V 4 bases and J 4 bases; bases outside gene matches: 10. CDR3: CAISADPGQGMNQPQHF. The CDR3 DNA is TGTGCCATCAGTGCCGATCCGGGACAGGGGATGAATCAGCCCCAGCATTTT.